These T cell receptor beta chains were read from a single sample in a study of CD8 T cells in ankylosing spondylitis. TCRdb reprocessed the 5' RACE reads via MiXCR and lists one record per CDR3 protein. The top ten clones hold approximately 16% of a sample with about 150,000 distinct CDR3 sequences, 44% of them seen once. Sample: synovial fluid, either unsorted or a sorted T cell fraction (not recorded which). Every receptor here comes from a male donor with ankylosing spondylitis. The CDR3 runs from the conserved cysteine through the conserved F or W. A D gene is named only where the DNA matches it firmly. Clone sizes are given selectively: once, few, many, or a class where the clone is expanded.

CDR3 length | J gene | clone size | D gene | V gene | CDR3 DNA | CDR3 protein
16 | TRBJ2-7 | . | . | TRBV15 | TGTGCCACCAGCAGAGAGGTAGGCGGATCCACCTACGAGCAGTACTTC | CATSREVGGSTYEQYF
15 | TRBJ2-7 | . | TRBD2 | TRBV5-1 | TGCGCCAGCAGCTGGACTAGCGGGAGTAACTACGAGCAGTACTTC | CASSWTSGSNYEQYF
12 | TRBJ2-1 | few | . | TRBV12-3/TRBV12-4 | TGTGCCAGCAGCCCGGGCTGGGATGAGCAGTTCTTC | CASSPGWDEQFF
13 | TRBJ2-7 | . | . | TRBV4-1 | TGCGCCAGCAGCTGGACTTTTTCTTACGAGCAGTACTTC | CASSWTFSYEQYF
13 | TRBJ2-7 | few | TRBD1 | TRBV3-1 | TGTGCCAGCAGCTGGGGACAGTCCTACGAGCAGTACTTC | CASSWGQSYEQYF
15 | TRBJ2-2 | . | TRBD2 | TRBV12-3/TRBV12-4 | TGTGCCAGCAGCCGGGAGGGCCGGTGGACCGGGGAGCTGTTTTTT | CASSREGRWTGELFF
16 | TRBJ2-5 | few | TRBD1 | TRBV12-3/TRBV12-4 | TGTGCCAGCAGTCCAGGGACAGGGAGGTCAGTGGAGACCCAGTACTTC | CASSPGTGRSVETQYF
15 | TRBJ1-5 | . | TRBD1 | TRBV4-1 | TGCGCCAGCAGCCAGGGACAGCGGGGGGCTCAGCCCCAGCATTTT | CASSQGQRGAQPQHF
12 | TRBJ1-1 | . | . | TRBV6-5 | TGTGCCACCAAGACTCAGAACACTGAAGCTTTCTTT | CATKTQNTEAFF
15 | TRBJ2-1 | . | . | TRBV11-2 | TGTGCCAGCAGCTTAACACCTGGTTCCTACAATGAGCAGTTCTTC | CASSLTPGSYNEQFF
15 | TRBJ2-7 | . | . | TRBV20-1 | TGCAGTGCTCGGCCCACATGGGGCTCTCCCTACGAGCAGTACTTC | CSARPTWGSPYEQYF
13 | TRBJ1-1 | . | TRBD1 | TRBV30 | TGTGCCTTGGGACAGGGTGGGGACACTGAAGCTTTCTTT | CALGQGGDTEAFF
15 | TRBJ2-1 | few | TRBD2 | TRBV4-1 | TGCGCCAGCAGCCAAGGGACTAGCGAGGTCAATGAGCAGTTCTTC | CASSQGTSEVNEQFF
19 | TRBJ2-4 | . | TRBD2 | TRBV28 | TGTGCCAGCAGTTCCCTCCTGGGACTAGCGGGAGGGGCCAAAAACATTCAGTACTTC | CASSSLLGLAGGAKNIQYF
18 | TRBJ2-4 | . | TRBD2 | TRBV3-1 | TGTGCCAGCAGCCAAGTGACTAGCGGGGGGCTAGCCAAAAACATTCAGGACTTC | CASSQVTSGGLAKNIQDF
15 | TRBJ1-6 | . | . | TRBV7-9 | TGTGCCAGCAGCTTCTCGGAGAACTATAATTCACCCCTCCACTTT | CASSFSENYNSPLHF
14 | TRBJ2-1 | . | . | TRBV11-3 | TGTGCCAGCAGCTTAGTAGGGGACGAGAATGAGCAGTTCTTC | CASSLVGDENEQFF
17 | TRBJ2-1 | few | TRBD2 | TRBV5-1 | TGCGCCAGCAGCTTGGCGAAGACTAGCGGAATGGAAAATGAGCAGTTCTTC | CASSLAKTSGMENEQFF
14 | TRBJ2-5 | . | . | TRBV12-3/TRBV12-4 | TGTGCCAGCAGTTTACGGTGGTTTTTGGAGACCCAGTACTTC | CASSLRWFLETQYF
13 | TRBJ2-2 | large | . | TRBV24-1 | TGTGCCACCAGACCAACCCCCACCGGGGAGCTGTTTTTT | CATRPTPTGELFF
16 | TRBJ2-5 | many | TRBD2 | TRBV9 | TGTGCCAGCAGCGTAGGTATTCTAGCGGGTGGGGAGACCCAGTACTTC | CASSVGILAGGETQYF
13 | TRBJ2-7 | . | . | TRBV12-3/TRBV12-4 | TGTGCCAGCAGTTTAACTAGTTCACACGAGCAGTACTTC | CASSLTSSHEQYF
18 | TRBJ1-2 | . | . | TRBV25-1 | TGTGCCAGCAGTGAATCCGTAGGCCGGACCGTGAGTGTCTATGGCTACACCTTC | CASSESVGRTVSVYGYTF
17 | TRBJ2-3 | few | . | TRBV4-2 | TGTGCCAGCAGCCAAGATGTGAGGGGGGATATCACAGATACGCAGTATTTT | CASSQDVRGDITDTQYF
13 | TRBJ2-1 | medium-sized | . | TRBV9 | TGTGCCAGCAGCGTAGTTGTGGGTGATGAGCAGTTCTTC | CASSVVVGDEQFF
15 | TRBJ2-7 | few | TRBD1 | TRBV7-6 | TGTGCCAGCAGCCCTGGGACAGGGGGCTTCTACGAGCAGTACTTC | CASSPGTGGFYEQYF
15 | TRBJ2-1 | few | . | TRBV6-5 | TGTGCCAGCAGTTACTCTTTTCCGACGAACAATGAGCAGTTCTTC | CASSYSFPTNNEQFF
20 | TRBJ2-1 | few | TRBD2 | TRBV12-3/TRBV12-4 | TGTGCCAGCAGTTTAGCCGATCGATGGGTTGGACTAGCACCATACAATGAGCAGTTCTTC | CASSLADRWVGLAPYNEQFF
15 | TRBJ2-1 | . | . | TRBV7-9 | TGTGCCAGCAGCGCCCTGCGGGTGGGGATTCATGAGCAGTTCTTC | CASSALRVGIHEQFF
17 | TRBJ1-5 | . | . | TRBV7-9 | TGTGCCAGCAGCTTAGTGACTGCCGGTGGGGAGTATCAGCCCCAGCATTTT | CASSLVTAGGEYQPQHF
14 | TRBJ2-3 | . | . | TRBV18 | TGTGCCAGCTCACCAACCCGGGACACAGATACGCAGTATTTT | CASSPTRDTDTQYF
17 | TRBJ2-1 | . | TRBD2 | TRBV6-2/TRBV6-3 | TGTGCCAGCAGTTACGGGGGAATGCTAGCGGAATACAATGAGCAGTTCTTC | CASSYGGMLAEYNEQFF
16 | TRBJ1-2 | . | . | TRBV11-2 | TGTGCCAGCAGCCCCGTACCCCCGGGACCTAACTATGGCTACACCTTC | CASSPVPPGPNYGYTF
17 | TRBJ2-1 | . | TRBD2 | TRBV5-1 | TGCGCCAGCAGCTTGGCCGAACTAGCGGGAAGTTACAATGAGCAGTTCTTC | CASSLAELAGSYNEQFF
15 | TRBJ2-7 | few | . | TRBV5-1 | TGCGCCAGCAGCAAGGTCCAGTCTGATCTTTACGAGCAGTACTTC | CASSKVQSDLYEQYF
17 | TRBJ2-3 | . | TRBD2 | TRBV20-1 | TGCAGTGCTAGAGGAGCGGGATTATACGTTGGTGCAGATACGCAGTATTTT | CSARGAGLYVGADTQYF
14 | TRBJ2-2 | few | . | TRBV10-3 | TGTGCCATCAGTGAGTCCAGCAACACCGGGGAGCTGTTTTTT | CAISESSNTGELFF
14 | TRBJ2-1 | many | . | TRBV7-8 | TGTGCCAGCAGCTTAGGGAGTGCACAAAGGGAGCAGTTCTTC | CASSLGSAQREQFF